What follows is one T cell receptor (beta chain) and its context. No antigen is known for it. TCR beta libraries were prepared from cDNA with unique molecular identifiers. TCRdb itself ran the PCR reads through MiXCR, one entry per CDR3 protein. This table holds roughly 870,000 distinct CDR3 sequences, about 50% found once. This entry is derived from a study of post-analysis software for immune sequencing data. Broader study findings: Patients had higher frequencies than controls of about 5 TRBV segments, including TRBV5-6, TRBV5-1 and TRBV20-1. When the samples were clustered directly with F measure, those that had been prepared in the same batch showed strong co-clustering.

Germline V gene data show CDR1 as SQVTM and CDR2 as ANQGSEA. The CDR3 runs to 13 residues. The sequence derives from a girl aged 10 to 17 with multiple sclerosis. Specimen: blood. This sequence joins TRBV29-1 and TRBJ2-7, with a tentative D call TRBD2 (6 bases). The J call may be incorrect, as the DNA end agrees better with TRBJ2-1. CDR3 sequence: CSVTRLGRNEQFF. CDR3 in DNA: TGCAGCGTTACCCGACTAGGCCGGAATGAGCAGTTCTTC.